This T cell receptor beta chain stems from a study of CD8 T cells in Susac syndrome. Random-hexamer reverse transcription was applied to roughly 0.5 to 1 ug RNA. Multiplex PCR with immunoSEQ amplified the TCR beta CDR3 across 54 Vbeta and 13 Jbeta. TCRdb re-called the immunoSEQ multiplex PCR reads with MiXCR, one entry per CDR3 protein. The sample records about 120,000 distinct CDR3 sequences, around 95% being singletons. Controls were healthy donors chosen to match patients in age and sex. The ends were cut back, 6 bases at V and 4 bases at J, with 12 bases in the middle. This CDR3 region has 13 residues. Germline assignment: CDR1 MNHNY and CDR2 SVGAGI (reference sequence).

The V call is TRBV6-6, the J call TRBJ1-2; D not certain. Material: CD4+ T cells from PBMCs. The source is a human donor in good health. The DNA of the CDR3 is TGTGCCAGCAGCCGCACCGATTCCTATGGCTACACCTTC. Translation: CASSRTDSYGYTF.